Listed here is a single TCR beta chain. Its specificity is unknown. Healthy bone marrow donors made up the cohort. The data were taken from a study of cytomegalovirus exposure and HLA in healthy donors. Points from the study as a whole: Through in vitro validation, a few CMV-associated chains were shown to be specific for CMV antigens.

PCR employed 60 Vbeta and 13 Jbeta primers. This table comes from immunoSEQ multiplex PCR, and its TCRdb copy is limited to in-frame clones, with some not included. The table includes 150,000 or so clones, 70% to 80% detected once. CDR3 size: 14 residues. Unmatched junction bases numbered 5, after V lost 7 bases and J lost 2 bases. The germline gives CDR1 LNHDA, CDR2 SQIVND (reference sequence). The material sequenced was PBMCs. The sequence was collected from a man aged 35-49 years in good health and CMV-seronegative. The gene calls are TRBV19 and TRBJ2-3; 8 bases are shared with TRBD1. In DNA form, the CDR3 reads TGTGCCAGTAATCCGACAGGGGCCACAGATACGCAGTATTTT. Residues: CASNPTGATDTQYF.